These T cell receptor beta chains were read from a single sample in a study of radiation and T cells in renal cell carcinoma. The repertoire was sequenced with immunoSEQ multiplex PCR; TCRdb's copy has only in-frame clones and lacks some. The repertoire holds 100,000 to 150,000 clones, with roughly 85% as singletons. The sample in question was blood, obtained from a patient whose treatment included radiotherapy and nephrectomy. The receptors come from a woman aged 55-69 years with renal cell carcinoma. CDR3s include the opening cysteine and the closing phenylalanine or tryptophan.

V: TRBV7-2
CDR3: CASSFGQGPSLTF

V: TRBV7-7
CDR3: CASSLGRLVNTGELFF

V: TRBV19
CDR3: CASTDRATNEKLFF

V: TRBV6-1
CDR3: CASRPAGPTEAFF

V: TRBV7-6
CDR3: CASSPRMERNSPLHF

V: TRBV4-1
CDR3: CASSADREGSGANVLTF

V: TRBV4-2
CDR3: CASSQDRRPSPGNTIYF

V: TRBV18
CDR3: CASSPGVGAEAFF

V: TRBV30
CDR3: CAWSPRGAYEQYF

V: TRBV15
CDR3: CATSRDKGQGEQYF

V: TRBV15
CDR3: CATSRGLGGGTQYF

V: TRBV14
CDR3: CASSANQGPTEAFF

V: TRBV27
CDR3: CASSYGTGVNIQYF

V: TRBV19
CDR3: CASSIGIVTGQLNTEAFF

V: TRBV12-2
CDR3: CASRLKDRANDNEKLFF

V: TRBV4-1
CDR3: CASSPAGLNQPQHF

V: TRBV10-1
CDR3: CASSEFSGVNTGELFF

V: TRBV5-1
CDR3: CASSLEGGRNEQFF

V: TRBV5-1
CDR3: CASSAGTGERGYTF

V: TRBV7-3
CDR3: CASSKGLADDTQYF